This T cell receptor (beta chain) was recovered during a study of T cells in Graves' hyperthyroidism and ophthalmopathy. Study-level information: Once the initial diagnosis was made, peripheral blood was obtained before any treatment.

Lactation, pregnancy, other autoimmune disease or uncontrolled infection excluded patients. About 9.4 ml fresh peripheral blood yielded the PBMCs. Researchers amplified the TCR beta CDR3 regions from RNA transcripts. The HTBI set primed first-round TCR CDR3 RT-PCR. TCRdb itself ran the multiplex PCR reads through MiXCR, one entry per CDR3 protein. The sample carries some 360,000 distinct CDR3 sequences, roughly 18% recorded once. With regard to this clonotype: Its antigen is still unknown.

The CDR3 loop spans 12 amino acids. Germline V gene sequence: CDR1 SQVTM, CDR2 ANQGSEA. The V gene lost 7 bases and the J gene lost 3 bases, with 12 bases spanning the gap. General study points: Most thyroid clonotypes expanded above 0.001 appeared in blood too.

The sequence was obtained from a woman aged 40 to 55 with Graves' ophthalmopathy. The V gene is TRBV29-1, the J gene TRBJ1-2; weak D call: TRBD1 (5 bases). Sequencing input: blood. Here the CDR3 reads CSARAGDYGYTF. CDR3 sequence (DNA): TGCAGCGCCAGGGCCGGAGACTATGGCTACACCTTC.